A selection of T cell receptor beta chains follows, all from one sample in a study of vaccination effects on CD4 cells after COVID-19. No cognate antigen is known for these TCRs. Here immunoSEQ multiplex PCR was the method, and the copy in TCRdb shows in-frame clones only, minus some. The sample records more than 40,000 clones, 75% to 80% being singletons. The material was CD4+ T cells from PBMCs cultured without peptide, obtained before COVID-19 vaccination. These receptors were collected from a human donor who had a prior SARS-CoV-2 infection. Both conserved end residues are part of each CDR3.

v_gene	j_gene	CDR3aa
TRBV19	TRBJ2-1	CASSISGGRYNEQFF
TRBV6-5	TRBJ1-5	CASSLGQGVQPQHF
TRBV7-3	TRBJ2-5	CASSPTGGLGGQETQYF
TRBV6-5	TRBJ2-7	CASTGRGGPYCF
TRBV7-3	TRBJ2-7	CASSKGAGAPYEQYF
TRBV11-3	TRBJ2-7	CASSLRQGPPGEQYF
TRBV21-1	TRBJ2-5	CASSKYRTTRKQETQYF
TRBV30	TRBJ1-5	CAWSVDSYNQPQHF
TRBV6-5	TRBJ1-4	CASSQQGRGKLFF
TRBV4-2	TRBJ2-1	CASSPLSGSGAYNEQFF
TRBV7-9	TRBJ1-2	CASGIQDTYGYTF
TRBV6-6	TRBJ1-5	CASSNRQGYSNQPQHF
TRBV28	TRBJ1-5	CASSLYRQPQHF
TRBV5-6	TRBJ2-3	CASSTGLSTDTQYF
TRBV5-1	TRBJ2-1	CASSFFRYNEQFF
TRBV24-1	TRBJ2-2	CATSDPGLSPRKINTGELFF
TRBV6-6	TRBJ1-6	CASTNPRQLSPLHF
TRBV9	TRBJ2-1	CASSAQAYNEQFF
TRBV6-5	TRBJ2-1	CASSYLGGRDNEQFF
TRBV20-1	TRBJ2-5	CRVGVSETQYF
TRBV6-2/TRBV6-3	TRBJ2-3	CASSYDLLGHRTDTQYF
TRBV27	TRBJ2-5	CATSQRGTETQYF
TRBV6-5	TRBJ2-5	CASTSGTGSETQYF
TRBV11-3	TRBJ1-1	CASSLVWGRSTEAFF
TRBV1	TRBJ1-5	CTSSPPDPQLAQHF
TRBV19	TRBJ2-7	CASSKSGGIPYEQYF
TRBV10-3	TRBJ2-1	CAIAGGDEQFF
TRBV29-1	TRBJ2-7	CSVRGLAGGRSYEQYF
TRBV4-2	TRBJ2-3	CASSHAGGLRPDTQYF
TRBV7-3	TRBJ2-2	CASSLIRGADTGELFF
TRBV5-6	TRBJ2-4	CASSAGLAGAWKNIQYF
TRBV21-1	TRBJ1-2	CASRRTGASGYTF
TRBV21-1	TRBJ1-5	CASRTGPSGSNQPQHF
TRBV7-9	TRBJ1-1	CASSLVWVTEAFF
TRBV7-2	TRBJ1-2	CASSPGQTNYGYTF
TRBV9	TRBJ2-2	CASSASGWDTGELFF
TRBV18	TRBJ2-1	CASSPQQGRGEQFF
TRBV4-1	TRBJ2-7	CASSQVPHSYEQYF
TRBV2	TRBJ2-3	CASCLGLALADTQYF
TRBV2	TRBJ2-7	CASNPGGGASGPEQYF
TRBV6-2/TRBV6-3	TRBJ2-5	CASSYSPGEYQETQYF
TRBV18	TRBJ1-1	CASSLSDGNTEAFF
TRBV9	TRBJ2-5	CASSVTSGGALGETQYF
TRBV6-2/TRBV6-3	TRBJ1-6	CASSLGTDSPLHF
TRBV9	TRBJ2-7	CASSVELQTYEQYF
TRBV11-2	TRBJ2-1	CASGYASSYNEQFF
TRBV3-1/TRBV3-2	TRBJ2-3	CASSQGPDTQYF
TRBV4-1	TRBJ2-4	CASSQGRLAGGKNIQYF
TRBV5-1	TRBJ2-7	CASSLGSSYEQYF
TRBV12-5	TRBJ1-1	CASGLTASIPEAFF
TRBV30	TRBJ2-2	CAWEDRPTGELFF
TRBV30	TRBJ1-2	CAWNPNRGHYGYTF
TRBV9	TRBJ2-5	CASSVGVGGGSQETQYF
TRBV7-2	TRBJ1-1	CASSLLGGFEAFF
TRBV5-4	TRBJ2-7	CASSAGTSMGYEQYF
TRBV2	TRBJ2-7	CASSEGGWVADTYEQYF
TRBV5-5	TRBJ2-7	CASSPTGQGAREQYF
TRBV23-1	TRBJ2-7	CASSMHEGAREQYF
TRBV19	TRBJ1-5	CASRETTGLSNQPQHF